One sample yielded the 22 T cell receptor beta chains listed below, sequenced in a study of CD8 T cells in ankylosing spondylitis. Using its own MiXCR run on the 5' RACE reads, TCRdb lists one record per CDR3 protein. This table has 180,000 or so distinct CDR3 sequences, around a tenth appearing once. The specimen sequenced was blood, either unsorted or a sorted T cell fraction (not recorded which). These receptors all stem from a male donor with ankylosing spondylitis or in good health (not recorded which).

This chain links TRBV20-1 with TRBJ2-4; D possibly matches TRBD1 or TRBD2 (6 bases each). Germline assignment: CDR1 DFQATT and CDR2 SNEGSKA (reference sequence). Trimming left V 0 bases short and J 6 bases short, with 15 bases between. The CDR3 is 15 residues long. CDR3 protein: CSARDPTSRGNIQYF. The CDR3 bases are TGCAGTGCTAGAGATCCCACTAGCAGGGGAAACATTCAGTACTTC.

The V call is TRBV7-2, the J call TRBJ1-4, with a possible D match to TRBD1 (6 bases). V was clipped by 3 bases and J by 3 bases, with 11 bases between them. The CDR3 length is 15 residues. Germline lookup yields CDR1 SGHTA and CDR2 FQGNSA. CDR3 sequence reads: CASSLSGGPNEKLFF. In DNA, the CDR3 is TGTGCCAGCAGCTTGTCGGGGGGCCCTAATGAAAAACTGTTTTTT.

This clonotype was picked up many times. The chain is built from TRBV4-2 and TRBJ1-2; 9 nucleotides match TRBD1. With V trimmed by 0 bases and J by 6 bases, 14 bases remained unmatched. The germline V gene encodes CDR1 LGHNA and CDR2 YNFKEQ. The CDR3 covers 18 residues. CDR3 in DNA: TGTGCCAGCAGCCAAGATTTATTTACAGGGGGCGGAAATAATGGCTACACCTTC. Its protein is CASSQDLFTGGGNNGYTF.

The chain couples TRBV29-1 to TRBJ2-1; no clear D. The V end lost 6 bases, the J end lost 4 bases, and 16 bases lay between the germline ends. Germline V gives CDR1 SQVTM, CDR2 ANQGSEA. The CDR3 runs 14 residues. CDR3 protein: CSVDGGPGYNEQFF. In nucleotides, the CDR3 is TGCAGCGTCGATGGTGGGCCAGGTTACAATGAGCAGTTCTTC.

This clonotype was detected many times. The rearrangement joins TRBV20-1 to TRBJ2-1, with 12 bases lining up with TRBD2. Germline trimming cut 6 bases from V and 9 bases from J; bases unmatched to any gene: 15. Germline V lookup: CDR1 DFQATT, CDR2 SNEGSKA (reference sequence). The CDR3 covers 16 residues. For the CDR3, the DNA is TGCAGTGCCAAAGAGGCTAGCGGGGGGGCAAACGCTGAGCAGTTCTTC. Its translation: CSAKEASGGANAEQFF.

The genes are TRBV5-1 and TRBJ1-4; TRBD1 matches at 11 bases. The germline CDR1 and CDR2 sequences are SGHRS and YFSETQ. The CDR3 runs 16 residues. Trimming removed 3 bases from V and 4 bases from J; junction bases left unmatched: 5. For the CDR3, the DNA is TGCGCCAGCAGCTCTGGGACAGGGGGAGGTAATGAAAAACTGTTTTTT. This gives the protein CASSSGTGGGNEKLFF.

This clonotype was detected ten times or more. The gene calls are TRBV28 and TRBJ2-7; 8 bases map to TRBD1. Germline trimming cut 3 bases from V and 7 bases from J; bases unmatched to any gene: 8. The CDR3 extends over 14 amino acids. The germline CDR1 and CDR2 sequences are MDHEN and SYDVKM. The CDR3 DNA sequence: TGTGCCAGCAGTTTGGGGACAGGCCTTAAGGAGCAGTACTTC. Encoded protein: CASSLGTGLKEQYF.

This clonotype occurred many times. The V call is TRBV12-3 or TRBV12-4, the J call TRBJ1-2; 10 positions agree with TRBD1. Trimming took 6 bases from V and 10 from J; bases not matched to a gene: 5. The CDR3 loop spans 12 amino acids. CDR3 region: CASSGTGAPYTF. CDR3 nucleotides: TGTGCCAGCAGCGGGACAGGGGCTCCCTACACCTTC.

The V gene is TRBV5-1, the J gene TRBJ2-3; possibly TRBD1 or TRBD2 for D (5 bases each). The length of the CDR3 is 18 residues. Trimming pared 0 bases from V and 5 bases from J, leaving 22 bases between. Germline assignment: CDR1 SGHRS and CDR2 YFSETQ. The CDR3 DNA is TGCGCCAGCAGCTTGGGTACGGCAGGGAGAAAAGGTGGAGATACGCAGTATTTT. Encoded protein: CASSLGTAGRKGGDTQYF.

This clonotype was recorded a few times. The gene calls are TRBV11-3 and TRBJ1-1; D gene unclear. Germline V gene sequence: CDR1 SGHNT, CDR2 YENEEA. This CDR3 is built from 14 residues. The V end lost 4 bases, the J end lost 0 bases, and 9 bases lay between the germline ends. This CDR3 is CASSSDTMNTEAFF. DNA for the CDR3: TGTGCCAGCAGCTCCGACACCATGAACACTGAAGCTTTCTTT. The whole variable domain, remainder taken from reference TRBV11-3 and TRBJ1-1, is EAGVVQSPRYKIIEKKQPVAFWCNPISGHNTLYWYLQNLGQGPELLIRYENEEAVDDSQLPKDRFSAERLKGVDSTLKIQPAELGDSAVYLCASSSDTMNTEAFFGQGTRLTVV.

This clonotype appeared a few times. The chain couples TRBV7-9 to TRBJ2-1; tentative D call: TRBD1 (5 bases). CDR1 and CDR2 (germline): SEHNR, FQNEAQ (reference sequence). CDR3 length: 14 residues. V dropped 3 bases and J dropped 8 bases, with 14 bases sitting between them. The DNA for the CDR3 is TGTGCCAGCAGCTTTTCCCAGGGTTGGGATGAGCAGTTCTTC. It specifies CASSFSQGWDEQFF.

This clonotype occurred many times. This rearrangement joins TRBV5-1 to TRBJ2-1; no definite D call. The germline CDR1 and CDR2 sequences are SGHRS and YFSETQ. V shed 3 bases and J shed 5 bases, with 12 bases lying between them. The CDR3 is made up of 14 amino acids. In nucleotides, the CDR3 is TGCGCCAGCAGCTCCCGGGTCGCCGACAATGAGCAGTTCTTC. It yields the protein CASSSRVADNEQFF.

The CDR3 DNA reads as TGTGCCAGCAGCTTAGTCCCCGTTGGTACGCAGTATTTT. Its protein product is CASSLVPVGTQYF. This sequence joins TRBV7-2 and TRBJ2-3; D not certain. V dropped 1 base and J dropped 8 bases, with 10 bases sitting between them. This CDR3 is 13 amino acids long. Germline V CDR1 and CDR2: SGHTA, FQGNSA. The entire variable domain, with the rest obtained from reference TRBV7-2 and TRBJ2-3, is as follows: GAGVSQSPSNKVTEKGKDVELRCDPISGHTALYWYRQSLGQGLEFLIYFQGNSAPDKSGLPSDRFSAERTGGSVSTLTIQRTQQEDSAVYLCASSLVPVGTQYFGPGTRLTVL.

This clonotype was detected many times. The chain couples TRBV12-3 or TRBV12-4 to TRBJ2-5; 9 bases line up with TRBD2. CDR3 length equals 20 residues. Germline trimming cut 5 bases from V and 1 base from J; bases unmatched to any gene: 20. The CDR3 sequence: CASSMGPGLAFDNLQETQYF. CDR3 DNA: TGTGCCAGCAGTATGGGGCCTGGACTAGCGTTTGACAATCTCCAAGAGACCCAGTACTTC.

This clonotype appeared many times. The V and J genes are TRBV5-1 and TRBJ2-3; D is perhaps TRBD1 (6 bases). Germline V gene lookup returns CDR1 SGHRS and CDR2 YFSETQ. V was cut by 1 base and J by 0 bases, with 9 bases left in between. CDR3 length: 15 amino acids. The CDR3 reads CASSLQGSSTDTQYF. CDR3 in DNA: TGCGCCAGCAGCTTGCAGGGGTCTAGCACAGATACGCAGTATTTT.

This clonotype was detected ten times or more. This chain uses TRBV28 with TRBJ2-7; 9 nucleotides match TRBD2. CDR1 and CDR2 (germline): MDHEN, SYDVKM. The CDR3 length is 14 residues. Unmatched junction bases numbered 2, after V lost 3 bases and J lost 2 bases. The CDR3 DNA follows: TGTGCCAGCAGTTTCGCGGGGGGGACCTACGAGCAGTACTTC. This codes for CASSFAGGTYEQYF.

This clonotype was found many times. The V and J genes are TRBV5-1 and TRBJ1-1, with TRBD1 matching 9 bases. Germline CDR1 is SGHRS and CDR2 is YFSETQ. The J segment lost 0 bases and the V segment lost 6 bases, leaving 12 bases of the junction unmatched. The CDR3 sequence is 17 residues long. CDR3 region: CASNERTGAIMNTEAFF. The CDR3 DNA is TGCGCCAGCAACGAGAGGACAGGGGCTATTATGAACACTGAAGCTTTCTTT.

This clonotype was counted at least ten times. This chain uses TRBV6-2 or TRBV6-3 with TRBJ2-1; 9 bases line up with TRBD1. With V trimmed by 5 bases and J by 2 bases, 4 bases remained unmatched. CDR3 size: 15 residues. Germline CDR1 is MNHEY and CDR2 is SVGEGT. CDR3 protein: CASSNTGGAYNEQFF. In nucleotides, the CDR3 is TGTGCCAGCAGTAACACAGGGGGCGCCTACAATGAGCAGTTCTTC.

The sample holds a few counts of this clonotype. The chain employs TRBV2 and TRBJ2-7, with 9 bases identical to TRBD1. Germline loops: CDR1 SNHLY, CDR2 FYNNEI. The V segment lost 4 bases and the J segment 3 bases; nucleotides outside the gene matches: 7. CDR3 length: 15 residues. The CDR3 sequence is CASSVYRGRIYEQYF. The CDR3 DNA reads as TGTGCCAGCAGTGTATACAGGGGGCGCATCTACGAGCAGTACTTC.

This clonotype was observed at least ten times. The CDR3 protein is CSAIPSGSSYNEQFF. For the CDR3, the DNA is TGCAGTGCAATCCCGAGCGGGAGTTCCTACAATGAGCAGTTCTTC. The chain uses TRBV20-1 and TRBJ2-1; 8 nucleotides align to TRBD2. Germline V lookup: CDR1 DFQATT, CDR2 SNEGSKA (reference sequence). Losses at the gene ends were 6 bases for V and 1 base for J; bases not matched to a gene: 8. The length of the CDR3 is 15 residues.

This clonotype was counted at least ten times. The chain uses TRBV7-9 and TRBJ1-5; D unresolved. The CDR3 consists of 14 residues. In germline, CDR1 is SEHNR, CDR2 FQNEAQ (reference sequence). The ends were cut back, 3 bases at V and 4 bases at J, with 10 bases in the middle. In nucleotides, the CDR3 is TGTGCCAGCAGCTTGGGAGGGCTTAATCAGCCCCAGCATTTT. It translates to CASSLGGLNQPQHF.

This clonotype occurred many times. The chain employs TRBV7-2 and TRBJ2-1; D is possibly TRBD1 (5 bases). This CDR3 spans 14 amino acids. V was cut by 3 bases and J by 4 bases, with 10 bases left in between. Germline CDR1 SGHTA, CDR2 FQGNSA. CDR3 sequence (DNA): TGTGCCAGCAGCTTTAAGGGGAAGTACAATGAGCAGTTCTTC. Amino acids: CASSFKGKYNEQFF.